Here is one TCR beta chain with its context. Only in-frame clones appear in the TCRdb table, and some are missing; sequencing was by immunoSEQ multiplex PCR. The profile shows 60,000 to 85,000 clones, 65% to 90% of them singletons. The sample is drawn from a study of OX40 agonist ivuxolimab in advanced cancers. In germline, CDR1 is LNHDA, CDR2 SQIVND (reference sequence). The CDR3 length is 16 residues. The ends were cut back, 4 bases at V and 1 base at J, with 14 bases in the middle. The receptor comes from an adult with an advanced solid tumor such as melanoma, head and neck, liver or kidney cancer. The chain couples TRBV19 to TRBJ1-3; a weak D match, TRBD1 (6 bases). The sample here was CD4+ or CD8+ T cells sorted from blood, taken in a trial of the OX40 agonist ivuxolimab. The CDR3 DNA is TGTGCCAGTAGTAGCGACAGGACCCTTTCTGGAAACACCATATATTTT. Translated, it gives CASSSDRTLSGNTIYF.